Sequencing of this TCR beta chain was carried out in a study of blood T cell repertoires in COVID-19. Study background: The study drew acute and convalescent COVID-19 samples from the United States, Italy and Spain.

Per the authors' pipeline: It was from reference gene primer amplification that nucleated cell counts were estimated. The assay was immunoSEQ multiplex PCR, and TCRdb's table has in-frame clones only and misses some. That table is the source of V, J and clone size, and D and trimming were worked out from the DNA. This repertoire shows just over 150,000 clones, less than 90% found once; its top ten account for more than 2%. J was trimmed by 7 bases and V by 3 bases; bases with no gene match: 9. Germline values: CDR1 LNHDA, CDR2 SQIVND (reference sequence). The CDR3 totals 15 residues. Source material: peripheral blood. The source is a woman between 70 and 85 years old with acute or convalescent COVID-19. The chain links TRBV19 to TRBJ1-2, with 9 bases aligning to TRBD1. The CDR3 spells CASSIPTGGLTGYTF. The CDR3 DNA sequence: TGTGCCAGTAGTATTCCGACAGGGGGGCTAACTGGCTACACCTTC.